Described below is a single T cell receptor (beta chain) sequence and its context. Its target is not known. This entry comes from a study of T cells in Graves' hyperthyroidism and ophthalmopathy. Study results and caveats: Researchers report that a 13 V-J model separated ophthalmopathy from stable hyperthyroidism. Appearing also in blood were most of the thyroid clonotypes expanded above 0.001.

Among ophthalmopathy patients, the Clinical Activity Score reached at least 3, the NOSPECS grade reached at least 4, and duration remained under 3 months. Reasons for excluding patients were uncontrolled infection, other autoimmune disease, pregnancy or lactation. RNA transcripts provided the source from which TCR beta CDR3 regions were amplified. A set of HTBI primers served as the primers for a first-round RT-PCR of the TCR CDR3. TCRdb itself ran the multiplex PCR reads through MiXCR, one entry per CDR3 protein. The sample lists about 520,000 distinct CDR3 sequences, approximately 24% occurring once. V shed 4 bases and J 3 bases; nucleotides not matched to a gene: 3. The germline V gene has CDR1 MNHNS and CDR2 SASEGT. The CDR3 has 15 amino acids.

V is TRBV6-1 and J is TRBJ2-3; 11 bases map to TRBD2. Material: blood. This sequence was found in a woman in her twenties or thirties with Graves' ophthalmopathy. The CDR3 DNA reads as TGTGCCAGCAGTGGGACTAGCGGGCATACAGATACGCAGTATTTT. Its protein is CASSGTSGHTDTQYF.